This T cell receptor (beta chain) was profiled in a study of Graves' ophthalmopathy and Graves' hyperthyroidism. Broader study findings: Most clonotypes expanded in thyroid above 0.001 frequency were present in blood too.

Amplification targeted the TCR beta CDR3 regions, with RNA transcripts as the source material. The authors performed first-round RT-PCR with HTBI primers and then a second-round multiplex PCR. MiXCR, applied by TCRdb to the multiplex PCR reads, yields one record per CDR3 protein. The sample includes 150,000 to 200,000 distinct CDR3 sequences, around 40% of them seen just once. In regard to this clonotype: Its antigen remains unidentified.

Sequences were obtained from peripheral blood. This sequence originates from a young man with Graves' ophthalmopathy.

The CDR3 sequence is CSAREVGPEAFF. CDR3 nucleotides: TGCAGTGCTAGAGAGGTGGGTCCTGAAGCTTTCTTT. The V and J genes are TRBV20-1 and TRBJ1-1; no reliable D call. Germline V gene sequence: CDR1 DFQATT, CDR2 SNEGSKA (reference sequence). The ends were cut back, 0 bases at V and 6 bases at J, with 8 bases in the middle. The CDR3 has 12 amino acids.